Following are 32 T cell receptor beta chains from one sample sequenced in a study of shared clonotypes between healthy human individuals. The repertoire was sequenced with immunoSEQ multiplex PCR; TCRdb's copy has only in-frame clones and lacks some. The data hold about 2.2 million clones, with under 95% observed a single time. Terminally differentiated effector memory CD45RA+ cells were excluded by CCR7 positive selection of CD45RO-negative cells. Source material: naive CD8+ T cells from PBMCs. These receptor sequences come from a man aged 18 to 29 in good health. Some clones in this sample may be carry-over from other donors' samples.

V is TRBV29-1 and J is TRBJ1-2; D call uncertain. The germline V gene has CDR1 SQVTM and CDR2 ANQGSEA. The CDR3 is 13 amino acids. V lost 6 bases and J lost 3, with 14 bases in between. The CDR3 DNA sequence: TGCAGCGTCATAAAACTTCGGGACTATGGCTACACCTTC. Protein sequence: CSVIKLRDYGYTF.

The rearrangement uses TRBV4-3 and TRBJ2-7, with TRBD1 as a possible D gene (5 bases). Germline V gene lookup returns CDR1 LGHNA and CDR2 YSLEER. Between the trimmed V and J ends, which lost 3 bases and 3 bases, there was a span of 18 bases. The CDR3 has 16 residues. This CDR3 is CASSQGRADNYYEQYF. The CDR3 nucleotides are TGCGCCAGCAGCCAGGGCAGGGCGGACAACTACTACGAGCAGTACTTC.

The gene calls are TRBV9 and TRBJ2-7; D is uncertain. The CDR3 contains 14 residues. The germline V and J ends were trimmed by 4 bases and 6 bases, with 17 bases remaining between them. Germline CDR1 SGDLS, CDR2 YYNGEE. CDR3 sequence: CASSKDLLVREQYF. CDR3 nucleotide sequence: TGTGCCAGCAGCAAAGACCTCCTAGTCCGCGAGCAGTACTTC. Complete variable domain (other parts from reference TRBV9 and TRBJ2-7): DSGVTQTPKHLITATGQRVTLRCSPRSGDLSVYWYQQSLDQGLQFLIQYYNGEERAKGNILERFSAQQFPDLHSELNLSSLELGDSALYFCASSKDLLVREQYFGPGTRLTVT.

The V gene is TRBV19, the J gene TRBJ2-5; D is unresolved. Trimming removed 4 bases from V and 3 bases from J, with 9 bases in between. The CDR3 consists of 13 residues. Germline V gene lookup returns CDR1 LNHDA and CDR2 SQIVND (reference sequence). The CDR3, as DNA: TGTGCCAGTAGTACCGACTTAGAAGAGACCCAGTACTTC. It specifies CASSTDLEETQYF.

The genes are TRBV4-1 and TRBJ1-4, with D possibly TRBD1 on 6 matching bases. This CDR3 is 15 amino acids long. CDR1 is MGHRA and CDR2 is YSYEKL in the germline V gene. V dropped 2 bases and J dropped 7 bases, with 14 bases sitting between them. CDR3 in amino acids: CASSQYDRIFEKLFF. DNA for the CDR3: TGCGCCAGCAGCCAATATGACAGGATTTTTGAAAAACTGTTTTTT.

On this clone: This specimen includes other DNA sequences encoding the same CDR3. The chain carries TRBV29-1 and TRBJ2-7, with 7 nucleotides matching TRBD2. Germline V gene sequence: CDR1 SQVTM, CDR2 ANQGSEA. The CDR3 is 12 residues long. V shed 5 bases and J 3 bases; nucleotides not matched to a gene: 4. CDR3 amino acids: CSVLGGSYEQYF. The DNA of the CDR3 is TGCAGCGTTCTGGGCGGGAGCTACGAGCAGTACTTC.

V usage is TRBV9 and J usage is TRBJ1-3, with TRBD1 matching over 10 bases. The CDR3 extends over 16 amino acids. Germline CDR1 is SGDLS and CDR2 is YYNGEE. The trim removed 3 bases at V and 0 bases at J, leaving 3 bases unmatched. CDR3 sequence (DNA): TGTGCCAGCAGCGCCCGGGACAGGGGCTCTGGAAACACCATATATTTT. This translates into CASSARDRGSGNTIYF.

The rearrangement uses TRBV19 and TRBJ1-3; D is perhaps TRBD1 (5 bases). Germline V CDR1 and CDR2: LNHDA, SQIVND (reference sequence). Trimming cost V 4 bases and J 4 bases, with 23 bases left between them. This CDR3 comprises 18 residues. CDR3 residues: CASSTAIRDRRPGNTIYF. In DNA, the CDR3 is TGTGCCAGTAGTACAGCAATCCGGGACCGTCGGCCCGGAAACACCATATATTTT.

The rearrangement uses TRBV5-8 and TRBJ2-7, with D unclear. This CDR3 contains 16 residues. Deletions cut 0 bases from V and 0 bases from J, with 13 bases between. CDR1 SGHTS and CDR2 YDEGEE come from the germline V gene. The CDR3 protein is CASSLVVPADSYEQYF. CDR3 DNA: TGTGCCAGCAGCTTGGTTGTTCCGGCCGACTCCTACGAGCAGTACTTC.

The V gene is TRBV9, the J gene TRBJ2-3; D gene ambiguous. The CDR3 spans 15 residues. Germline V lookup: CDR1 SGDLS, CDR2 YYNGEE. Trimming pared 0 bases from V and 4 bases from J, leaving 12 bases between. CDR3 amino acids: CASSVARLGADTQYF. The CDR3 coding sequence is TGTGCCAGCAGCGTAGCTCGGCTGGGCGCAGATACGCAGTATTTT.

For this clone: The same CDR3 also results from other DNA sequences found in this sample. J is TRBJ1-1 and V is TRBV19; D is ambiguous. Germline-derived CDR1 and CDR2 are LNHDA and SQIVND (reference sequence). V was cut by 5 bases and J by 1 base, with 8 bases left in between. The CDR3 totals 13 residues. CDR3 residues: CASSPRGNTEAFF. As DNA, the CDR3 is TGTGCCAGTAGTCCCCGGGGGAACACTGAAGCTTTCTTT.

The genes are TRBV11-2 and TRBJ1-2; the D gene is possibly TRBD1 (6 bases). Deletions cut 5 bases from V and 8 bases from J, with 15 bases between. This CDR3 comprises 13 residues. Germline CDR1 and CDR2: SGHAT and FQNNGV. The CDR3 nucleotides are TGTGCCAGCAGCGCCGGGACAATAAAGGGCTACACCTTC. Translation: CASSAGTIKGYTF.

V is TRBV28 and J is TRBJ2-7, with D unresolved. Trimming left V 7 bases short and J 5 bases short, with 18 bases between. CDR3 size: 14 residues. In germline, CDR1 is MDHEN, CDR2 SYDVKM. In DNA form, the CDR3 reads TGTGCCAGCAATCTTGGTTTGTCCCGGAACGAGCAGTACTTC. This sequence encodes CASNLGLSRNEQYF.

This clone was seen a few times. Other DNA sequences in this sample translate to the same CDR3. The chain combines TRBV28 with TRBJ2-7; D remains ambiguous. V lost 3 bases and J lost 3, with 6 bases in between. Germline V gene data show CDR1 as MDHEN and CDR2 as SYDVKM. The CDR3 extends over 12 amino acids. CDR3 in amino acids: CASSFPRYEQYF. CDR3 DNA sequence: TGTGCCAGCAGTTTCCCCCGCTACGAGCAGTACTTC. The full variable domain, its missing parts supplied by reference TRBV28 and TRBJ2-7, is DVKVTQSSRYLVKRTGEKVFLECVQDMDHENMFWYRQDPGLGLRLIYFSYDVKMKEKGDIPEGYSVSREKKERFSLILESASTNQTSMYLCASSFPRYEQYFGPGTRLTVT.

The CDR3 DNA reads TGTGCCAGCAGTTCCTTCCCGGGACAGAGTAATGAAAAACTGTTTTTT. Amino acid sequence: CASSSFPGQSNEKLFF. This rearrangement joins TRBV28 to TRBJ1-4; 7 positions match TRBD1. V shed 4 bases and J 4 bases; nucleotides not matched to a gene: 9. This CDR3 spans 16 amino acids. Looked up from germline, CDR1 is MDHEN and CDR2 is SYDVKM.

V usage is TRBV14 and J usage is TRBJ1-1, with TRBD1 identical over 7 bases. The CDR3 is 14 amino acids. Germline CDR1 SGHDN, CDR2 FVKESK. With 3 bases clipped from V and 8 bases from J, the junction kept 9 bases outside the gene matches. CDR3 coding DNA: TGTGCCAGCAGCCATCTTAAGGGGGCGGACGAAGCTTTCTTT. Its protein product is CASSHLKGADEAFF.

The chain recombines TRBV9 with TRBJ2-4; D not resolved. Germline V CDR1 and CDR2: SGDLS, YYNGEE. V lost 0 bases to trimming and J lost 4 bases, with 5 bases between them. The CDR3 has 13 residues. CDR3 protein: CASSVDGKNIQYF. In DNA form, the CDR3 reads TGTGCCAGCAGCGTAGACGGAAAAAACATTCAGTACTTC.

This clone showed up just once. The chain employs TRBV29-1 and TRBJ2-3; D remains ambiguous. Germline values: CDR1 SQVTM, CDR2 ANQGSEA. This CDR3 is built from 13 residues. The V end was cut by 5 bases, the J end by 0 bases, with 9 bases between. The CDR3, as DNA: TGCAGCGTTCGGACCCCGAGCACAGATACGCAGTATTTT. Translated, it gives CSVRTPSTDTQYF.

The V gene is TRBV11-2, the J gene TRBJ2-1; D not certain. Germline V CDR1 and CDR2: SGHAT, FQNNGV. CDR3 size: 15 residues. The V end was cut by 5 bases, the J end by 9 bases, with 20 bases between. This CDR3 is CASSLRLGPLLEQFF. CDR3 nucleotides: TGTGCCAGCAGCCTCCGGCTCGGACCGTTGCTTGAGCAGTTCTTC.

This chain joins TRBV6-5 and TRBJ1-1; TRBD1 agrees at 8 bases. V trimming: 7 bases; J trimming: 6 bases; junction bases outside the gene matches: 7. The CDR3 is 13 residues long. Germline CDR1 is MNHEY and CDR2 is SVGAGI. CDR3: CASTSSDRAEAFF. The CDR3 DNA reads as TGTGCCAGCACCTCCTCGGACAGGGCTGAAGCTTTCTTT.

J is TRBJ1-1 and V is TRBV4-3; D may be TRBD1 (6 bases). Germline-derived CDR1 and CDR2 are LGHNA and YSLEER. The CDR3 is made up of 11 amino acids. Trimming took off 5 bases at V and 6 bases at J, with 7 bases between the two ends. The CDR3 coding sequence is TGCGCCAGCAGCGGGGGCGCTGAAGCTTTCTTT. This sequence encodes CASSGGAEAFF.

The V and J genes are TRBV28 and TRBJ2-7, with 9 bases identical to TRBD2. Germline CDR1 MDHEN, CDR2 SYDVKM. The CDR3 covers 14 residues. Trimming took 1 base from V and 5 from J; bases not matched to a gene: 3. The CDR3 DNA sequence: TGTGCCAGCAGTTTATTCGGGACTAGCAACGAGCAGTACTTC. Protein product: CASSLFGTSNEQYF.

The chain employs TRBV29-1 and TRBJ2-1; 8 bases are a match to TRBD2. V was pared by 0 bases and J by 8 bases, with 15 bases of the junction left unmatched. The CDR3 is made up of 17 amino acids. CDR1 SQVTM and CDR2 ANQGSEA come from the germline V gene. CDR3 in DNA: TGCAGCGTTGAAGAATCCCATGGAAGCGGGAGATACGATGAGCAGTTCTTC. Amino acids: CSVEESHGSGRYDEQFF.

This chain connects TRBV5-1 to TRBJ2-1, with a weak D call TRBD2 (6 bases). The CDR3 contains 14 residues. V was cut by 1 base and J by 12 bases, with 17 bases left in between. CDR1 is SGHRS and CDR2 is YFSETQ in the germline V gene. DNA of the CDR3: TGCGCCAGCAGCTTGATTGGCCGGGAGCTACGGCAGTTCTTC. Translating gives CASSLIGRELRQFF.

The CDR3 loop reads CSVESGEREIGEQFF. The CDR3 nucleotides are TGCAGCGTTGAGTCAGGGGAGCGGGAGATAGGGGAGCAGTTCTTC. The V gene is TRBV29-1, the J gene TRBJ2-1; TRBD2 agrees at 8 bases. Germline CDR1 SQVTM, CDR2 ANQGSEA. The V segment lost 3 bases and the J segment 10 bases; nucleotides outside the gene matches: 14. The CDR3 totals 15 residues.

In its sample, this clone was seen once. This chain joins TRBV9 and TRBJ2-1, with D possibly TRBD2 on 5 matching bases. The V gene's germline CDR1 is SGDLS and CDR2 YYNGEE. There are 15 residues in the CDR3. With 0 bases removed from V and 8 bases from J, the gap between germline ends came to 15 bases. This chain's CDR3 is CASSVAGIQLHEQFF. The CDR3 nucleotides are TGTGCCAGCAGCGTAGCGGGGATTCAGCTTCATGAGCAGTTCTTC.

This chain links TRBV9 with TRBJ2-7, with no clear D. The V and J ends lost 0 bases and 3 bases respectively, with 10 bases between them. This CDR3 contains 14 residues. Germline V gives CDR1 SGDLS, CDR2 YYNGEE. CDR3 residues: CASSVEDLSYEQYF. DNA for the CDR3: TGTGCCAGCAGCGTAGAGGACCTCAGCTACGAGCAGTACTTC.

This chain joins TRBV2 and TRBJ2-1; no reliable D call. Germline V gene lookup returns CDR1 SNHLY and CDR2 FYNNEI. Trimming pared 0 bases from V and 4 bases from J, leaving 16 bases between. There are 17 residues in the CDR3. Here the CDR3 reads CASSEADDGLPYNEQFF. DNA for the CDR3: TGTGCCAGCAGTGAAGCAGATGACGGATTGCCGTACAATGAGCAGTTCTTC.

This clone has more than one count but fewer than ten. Other DNA sequences in the same sample also yield this CDR3. This chain links TRBV27 with TRBJ1-1; D is ambiguous. CDR1 is MNHEY and CDR2 is SMNVEV in the germline V gene (reference sequence). Trimming took 3 bases from V and 0 from J, leaving 5 bases between them. The CDR3 has 13 amino acids. The CDR3 bases are TGTGCCAGCAGTTTTTCAGTGAACACTGAAGCTTTCTTT. It specifies CASSFSVNTEAFF.

The chain couples TRBV5-6 to TRBJ2-7, with unresolved D. Per the germline V gene, CDR1 is SGHDT and CDR2 is YYEEEE. The V end was cut by 1 base, the J end by 0 bases, with 11 bases between. This CDR3 contains 15 residues. The CDR3 bases are TGTGCCAGCAGCTTGAGGCAATCCTACTCCTACGAGCAGTACTTC. Protein: CASSLRQSYSYEQYF. The full variable domain, its missing parts supplied by reference TRBV5-6 and TRBJ2-7, is DAGVTQSPTHLIKTRGQQVTLRCSPKSGHDTVSWYQQALGQGPQFIFQYYEEEERQRGNFPDRFSGHQFPNYSSELNVNALLLGDSALYLCASSLRQSYSYEQYFGPGTRLTVT.

This sequence joins TRBV27 and TRBJ2-3, with unresolved D. The ends were cut back, 3 bases at V and 4 bases at J, with 11 bases in the middle. The CDR3 extends over 14 amino acids. The germline V gene has CDR1 MNHEY and CDR2 SMNVEV (reference sequence). This CDR3 reads CASSLSESPDTQYF. The CDR3 DNA reads as TGTGCCAGCAGTTTGTCGGAGTCCCCAGATACGCAGTATTTT.

The V gene is TRBV19, the J gene TRBJ1-5, with unresolved D. This CDR3 has 15 residues. In germline, CDR1 is LNHDA, CDR2 SQIVND (reference sequence). V was pared by 10 bases and J by 0 bases, with 16 bases between. This CDR3 is CATTVGPNSNQPQHF. The CDR3 nucleotides read TGTGCCACCACAGTAGGACCCAATAGCAATCAGCCCCAGCATTTT.